The 22 T cell receptor beta chains below come from one sample, sequenced in a study of blood T cell repertoires in COVID-19. Generated by immunoSEQ multiplex PCR, the TCRdb table keeps only in-frame clones and is missing some. The profile shows 90,000 to 120,000 clones, over 65% of them singletons. Material for sequencing was peripheral blood. All receptors come from a woman aged 35 to 49 with acute or convalescent COVID-19.

Only a few counts were recorded for this clone. The chain employs TRBV10-3 and TRBJ2-3, with TRBD2 identical over 8 bases. The CDR3 extends over 14 amino acids. The V and J ends lost 11 bases and 3 bases, in that order; junction bases with no gene match: 10. Per the germline V gene, CDR1 is ENHRY and CDR2 is SYGVKD. The CDR3 spells CAASGGSRTDTQYF. CDR3 nucleotides: TGTGCCGCCAGCGGGGGCTCGAGGACAGATACGCAGTATTTT.

This clone was detected many times. This chain uses TRBV10-3 with TRBJ2-7; D is possibly TRBD2 (5 bases). V was trimmed by 5 bases and J by 6 bases, leaving 14 bases between them. The CDR3 extends over 13 amino acids. The germline gives CDR1 ENHRY, CDR2 SYGVKD. CDR3 nucleotide sequence: TGTGCCATCAGTTCGGGATCACTGGGCGAGCAGTACTTC. Protein: CAISSGSLGEQYF.

A few counts support this clone. The V gene is TRBV7-2, the J gene TRBJ2-6, with D hard to call. The germline gives CDR1 SGHTA, CDR2 FQGNSA. Between the trimmed V and J ends, which lost 0 bases and 2 bases, there was a span of 8 bases. The CDR3 loop spans 16 amino acids. CDR3 DNA sequence: TGTGCCAGCAGCTTAGCGCCAGGTGCTGGGGCCAACGTCCTGACTTTC. Its protein product is CASSLAPGAGANVLTF.

CDR3 nucleotides: TGCGCCAGCACCCCGGGACTAGCGGGGCAAGAGACCCAGTACTTC. This gives the protein CASTPGLAGQETQYF. V is TRBV5-1 and J is TRBJ2-5, with 13 bases lining up with TRBD2. The CDR3 spans 15 residues. In germline, CDR1 is SGHRS, CDR2 YFSETQ. V was clipped by 6 bases and J by 2 bases; unmatched bases: 4.

About this clone itself: Additional DNA sequences in this sample encode the identical CDR3. The chain has TRBV19 and TRBJ2-2; perhaps TRBD1 as D (5 bases). Trimming stripped 3 bases from V and 1 base from J, with 6 bases between. The CDR3 contains 14 residues. CDR1 and CDR2 from the germline V gene are LNHDA and SQIVND (reference sequence). The CDR3 nucleotides read TGTGCCAGTAGTATGGGGCAGAACACCGGGGAGCTGTTTTTT. It is translated as CASSMGQNTGELFF.

The chain recombines TRBV6-5 with TRBJ2-5; the match to TRBD1 covers 10 bases. This CDR3 has 13 amino acids. Trimming cost V 5 bases and J 4 bases; bases outside gene matches: 1. Looked up from germline, CDR1 is MNHEY and CDR2 is SVGAGI. The CDR3 protein is CASSRTGGETQYF. CDR3 in DNA: TGTGCCAGCAGTCGGACAGGGGGAGAGACCCAGTACTTC.

The chain has TRBV9 and TRBJ2-7; no clear D gene. V lost 0 bases and J lost 0, with 10 bases in between. Germline V gene lookup returns CDR1 SGDLS and CDR2 YYNGEE. The CDR3 extends over 15 amino acids. CDR3 coding DNA: TGTGCCAGCAGCGTAGACCCGAGTGACTCCTACGAGCAGTACTTC. Translating gives CASSVDPSDSYEQYF.

The chain carries TRBV14 and TRBJ2-3; TRBD1 matches 8 bases. The CDR3 loop spans 20 amino acids. CDR1 SGHDN and CDR2 FVKESK come from the germline V gene. Trimming cost V 1 base and J 3 bases; bases outside gene matches: 18. CDR3 loop: CASSQVLWDRSRLSTDTQYF. The CDR3 DNA sequence: TGTGCCAGCAGCCAAGTTTTGTGGGACAGGAGCAGGTTGTCTACAGATACGCAGTATTTT. Combining the CDR3 with reference TRBV14 and TRBJ2-3 gives the whole variable domain EAGVTQFPSHSVIEKGQTVTLRCDPISGHDNLYWYRRVMGKEIKFLLHFVKESKQDESGMPNNRFLAERTGGTYSTLKVQPAELEDSGVYFCASSQVLWDRSRLSTDTQYFGPGTRLTVL.

The chain is built from TRBV7-7 and TRBJ2-1; TRBD2 is a possible D gene (5 bases). CDR1 is SSHAT and CDR2 is FNYEAQ in the germline V gene (reference sequence). V dropped 5 bases and J dropped 7 bases, with 12 bases sitting between them. The CDR3 is 13 amino acids. CDR3 in amino acids: CASSLGGSNEQFF. CDR3 nucleotides: TGTGCCAGCAGCCTCGGCGGGTCAAATGAGCAGTTCTTC.

The chain has TRBV7-2 and TRBJ2-3, with D hard to call. Germline values: CDR1 SGHTA, CDR2 FQGNSA. Trimming removed 2 bases at V and 2 bases at J, with 17 bases between. This CDR3 is built from 17 residues. The CDR3 nucleotides read TGTGCCAGCAGCTTATACTCCCTACGTTTGCCCACAGATACGCAGTATTTT. Its translation is CASSLYSLRLPTDTQYF.

The genes are TRBV30 and TRBJ2-7; D may be TRBD2 (5 bases). Germline assignment: CDR1 GTSNPN and CDR2 SVGIG (reference sequence). Trimming shortened V by 7 bases and J by 4 bases, and 14 bases separated the two germline ends. This CDR3 contains 12 residues. The CDR3 region has the DNA TGTGCCTTCAAGGTAGGCGGGTACGAGCAGTACTTC. This encodes CAFKVGGYEQYF.

This chain connects TRBV10-2 to TRBJ1-2; TRBD1 matches 8 bases. The CDR3 has 14 amino acids. Germline V CDR1 and CDR2: WSHSY, SAAADI. The ends lost 6 bases at V and 4 bases at J; junction bases unmatched: 7. CDR3 residues: CASSVDRGGYGYTF. For the CDR3, the DNA is TGCGCCAGCAGCGTAGACAGGGGAGGCTATGGCTACACCTTC.

The chain couples TRBV9 to TRBJ2-3, with 9 bases aligning to TRBD2. From germline, CDR1 is SGDLS and CDR2 YYNGEE. J gave up 6 bases and V 0 bases, and 8 bases lay outside the gene matches. The CDR3 spans 16 residues. The CDR3 region is CASSVGSGGPPDTQYF. DNA for the CDR3: TGTGCCAGCAGCGTAGGTAGCGGGGGCCCCCCCGATACGCAGTATTTT.

The rearrangement uses TRBV19 and TRBJ1-1; tentative D call: TRBD1 (6 bases). This CDR3 region has 17 residues. From germline, CDR1 is LNHDA and CDR2 SQIVND (reference sequence). The germline V and J ends were trimmed by 7 bases and 4 bases, with 25 bases remaining between them. CDR3 loop: CASMVGGLSPRGTEAFF. The CDR3 bases are TGTGCCAGTATGGTGGGGGGGCTCTCGCCCCGGGGCACTGAAGCTTTCTTT.

The V call is TRBV7-2, the J call TRBJ1-5, with D hard to call. Germline CDR1 reads SGHTA; CDR2 reads FQGNSA. The germline V and J ends were trimmed by 3 bases and 0 bases, with 6 bases remaining between them. The CDR3 has 14 amino acids. As DNA, the CDR3 is TGTGCCAGCAGCTTTACTCGTAGCAATCAGCCCCAGCATTTT. It specifies CASSFTRSNQPQHF.

The chain is built from TRBV19 and TRBJ2-4, with 7 bases matching TRBD1. J lost 0 bases, V lost 3 bases, and 14 bases had no gene match. In germline, CDR1 is LNHDA, CDR2 SQIVND (reference sequence). The length of the CDR3 is 19 residues. In DNA, the CDR3 is TGTGCCAGTAGTATCCCAGGACAGGTCCTTGATATAGCCAAAAACATTCAGTACTTC. Translation gives CASSIPGQVLDIAKNIQYF.

The chain combines TRBV12-3 or TRBV12-4 with TRBJ1-1, with a possible D match to TRBD1 (6 bases). V dropped 5 bases and J dropped 8 bases, with 9 bases sitting between them. CDR3 length: 11 residues. The CDR3 DNA follows: TGTGCCAGCAGTCGACAGGCGGAAGCTTTCTTT. Translating it yields CASSRQAEAFF.

V and J are TRBV5-1 and TRBJ2-1; 10 bases align to TRBD2. Germline V gene lookup returns CDR1 SGHRS and CDR2 YFSETQ. V dropped 3 bases and J dropped 5; count of bases not matched to a gene: 5. The CDR3 extends over 15 amino acids. In DNA, the CDR3 is TGCGCCAGCAGCTCCCAGGGGACTAGCGACAATGAGCAGTTCTTC. Protein sequence: CASSSQGTSDNEQFF. Combining the CDR3 with reference TRBV5-1 and TRBJ2-1 gives the whole variable domain KAGVTQTPRYLIKTRGQQVTLSCSPISGHRSVSWYQQTPGQGLQFLFEYFSETQRNKGNFPGRFSGRQFSNSRSEMNVSTLELGDSALYLCASSSQGTSDNEQFFGPGTRLTVL.

The chain recombines TRBV6-5 with TRBJ1-4; D gene unclear. This CDR3 comprises 11 residues. Germline V lookup: CDR1 MNHEY, CDR2 SVGAGI. V lost 4 bases, J lost 7 bases, and 4 bases lay in between. The DNA of the CDR3 is TGTGCCAGCAGTTCAGGTGAAAAACTGTTTTTT. This encodes CASSSGEKLFF.

The J gene is TRBJ1-1, the V gene TRBV29-1, with D possibly TRBD1 on 6 matching bases. Germline V CDR1 and CDR2: SQVTM, ANQGSEA. V shed 3 bases and J shed 3 bases, with 11 bases lying between them. This CDR3 is built from 13 residues. The DNA of the CDR3 is TGCAGCGTTGACTGGGGGGGGCACACTGAAGCTTTCTTT. It codes for CSVDWGGHTEAFF. Drawing the rest from reference TRBV29-1 and TRBJ1-1, the complete variable domain is SAVISQKPSRDICQRGTSLTIQCQVDSQVTMMFWYRQQPGQSLTLIATANQGSEATYESGFVIDKFPISRPNLTFSTLTVSNMSPEDSSIYLCSVDWGGHTEAFFGQGTRLTVV.

The V gene is TRBV6-2 or TRBV6-3, the J gene TRBJ1-2; D unresolved. CDR1 and CDR2 (germline): MNHEY, SVGEGT. The CDR3 spans 17 residues. Trimming left V 2 bases short and J 2 bases short, with 18 bases between. The CDR3, as DNA: TGTGCCAGCAGTTACCCGACAAGTAACACGATCAACTATGGCTACACCTTC. It is translated as CASSYPTSNTINYGYTF.

This chain joins TRBV27 and TRBJ2-3, with 9 nucleotides matching TRBD2. The V gene end was trimmed by 5 bases and the J gene end by 5 bases; junction bases not matched to a gene: 11. The CDR3 consists of 16 residues. Germline V gene data show CDR1 as MNHEY and CDR2 as SMNVEV (reference sequence). The CDR3 DNA sequence: TGTGCCAGCAGTCGAGGCCTAGCGGGGACGATAGATACGCAGTATTTT. Its protein is CASSRGLAGTIDTQYF.